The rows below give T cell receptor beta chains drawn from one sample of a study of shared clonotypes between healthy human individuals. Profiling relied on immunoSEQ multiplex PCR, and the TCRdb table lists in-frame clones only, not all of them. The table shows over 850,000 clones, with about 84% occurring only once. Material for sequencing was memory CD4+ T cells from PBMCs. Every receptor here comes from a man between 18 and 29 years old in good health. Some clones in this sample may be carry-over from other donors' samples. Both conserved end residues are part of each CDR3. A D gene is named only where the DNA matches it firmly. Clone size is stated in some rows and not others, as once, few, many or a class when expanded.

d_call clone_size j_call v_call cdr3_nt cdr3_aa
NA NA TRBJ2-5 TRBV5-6 TGTGCCAGCAGCTCAAACTCTTGGTACCAAGAGACCCAGTACTTC CASSSNSWYQETQYF
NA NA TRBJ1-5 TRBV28 TGTGCCAGCAGATCCTCTCTGGGACGCAATCAGCCCCAGCATTTT CASRSSLGRNQPQHF
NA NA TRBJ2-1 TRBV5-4 TGTGCCAGCAGCCAGGGCCGAAACAATGAGCAGTTCTTC CASSQGRNNEQFF
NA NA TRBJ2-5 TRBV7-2 TGTGCCAGTGGTCACAGGGTTGAGGAGACCCAGTACTTC CASGHRVEETQYF
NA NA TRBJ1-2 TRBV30 TGTGCCTGGAGTCGCGGGCCTAACTATGGCTACACCTTC CAWSRGPNYGYTF
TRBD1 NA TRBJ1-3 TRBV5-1 TGCGCCAGCAGCTTGGGGGACAGGAGTGCTGGAAACACCATATATTTT CASSLGDRSAGNTIYF
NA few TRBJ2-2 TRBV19 TGTGCCAGTACTCCACGGGGGACCGGGGAGCTGTTTTTT CASTPRGTGELFF
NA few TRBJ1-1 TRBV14 TGTGCCAGCAGCCGCCAAGGAACTTCTGGCACTGAAGCTTTCTTT CASSRQGTSGTEAFF
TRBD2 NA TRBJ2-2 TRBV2 TGTGCCAGCAGCCGCGGGGGGCGGAACACCGGGGAGCTGTTTTTT CASSRGGRNTGELFF
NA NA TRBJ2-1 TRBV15 TGTGCCACCAGCTTCGTAGGGCTACATGAGCAGTTCTTC CATSFVGLHEQFF
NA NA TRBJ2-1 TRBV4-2 TGTGCCAGCAGCCAAGATCCCACAGGGAGGAATGAGCAGTTCTTC CASSQDPTGRNEQFF